This entry features one T cell receptor beta chain sequence. This sample is drawn from a study of blood T cell repertoires in COVID-19. J gave up 7 bases and V 5 bases, and 10 bases lay outside the gene matches. In germline, CDR1 is SGHAT, CDR2 FQDESV (reference sequence). The CDR3 spans 16 residues. The data were produced by immunoSEQ multiplex PCR, yet TCRdb's version contains in-frame clones alone and is incomplete. Of roughly 56,000 clones in the sample, 75% to 90% were seen once. This clonotype was sampled from a human donor in a cohort sampled during active COVID-19. The V call is TRBV11-1, the J call TRBJ2-2; TRBD1 matches at 10 bases. Sequenced input: peripheral blood. Written as DNA, the CDR3 is TGTGCCAGCAGCGAACCCCGGACAGGGGGTAGCGGGGAGCTGTTTTTT. It codes for CASSEPRTGGSGELFF. Based on the CDR3 plus reference TRBV11-1 and TRBJ2-2, the full variable domain is EAEVAQSPRYKITEKSQAVAFWCDPISGHATLYWYRQILGQGPELLVQFQDESVVDDSQLPKDRFSAERLKGVDSTLKIQPAELGDSAMYLCASSEPRTGGSGELFFGEGSRLTVL.